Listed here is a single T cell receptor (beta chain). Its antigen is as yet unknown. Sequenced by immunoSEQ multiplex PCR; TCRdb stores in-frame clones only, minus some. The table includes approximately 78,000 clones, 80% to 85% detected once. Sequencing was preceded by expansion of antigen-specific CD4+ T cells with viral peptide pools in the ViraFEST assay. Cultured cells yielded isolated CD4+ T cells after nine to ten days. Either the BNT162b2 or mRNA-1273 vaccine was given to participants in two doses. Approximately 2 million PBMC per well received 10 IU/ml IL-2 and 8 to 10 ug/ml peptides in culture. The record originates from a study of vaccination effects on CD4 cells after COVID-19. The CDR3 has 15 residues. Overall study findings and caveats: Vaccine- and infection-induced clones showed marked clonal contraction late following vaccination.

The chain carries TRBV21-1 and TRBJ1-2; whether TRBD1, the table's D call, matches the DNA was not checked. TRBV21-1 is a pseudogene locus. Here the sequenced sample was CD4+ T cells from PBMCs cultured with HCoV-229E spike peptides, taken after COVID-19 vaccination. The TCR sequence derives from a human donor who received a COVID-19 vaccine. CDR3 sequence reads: CASSSRQETNYGYTF. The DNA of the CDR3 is TGTGCCAGCAGCAGTCGGCAGGAAACTAACTATGGCTACACCTTC.